This T cell receptor beta chain emerged from a study of post-analysis software for immune sequencing data. Turning to the study itself: Multiple sclerosis in the patients followed relapsing-remitting, secondary progressive and progressive-relapsing courses.

Tagging with unique molecular identifiers was a feature of the TCR beta cDNA libraries. Out of roughly 0.95 to 11 million T cells, 480,000 or so cDNA molecules were generated. In TCRdb, the PCR reads were re-called with MiXCR into one record per CDR3 protein. The repertoire holds about 810,000 distinct CDR3 sequences, roughly 50% seen once, with roughly 4.4% in the top ten. This clonotype showed up just a few times. Its specificity is unknown. V gave up 4 bases and J gave up 3 bases; unmatched junction bases: 8. Germline CDR1 and CDR2: SGHRS and YFSETQ. This CDR3 contains 17 residues. Points from the study as a whole: Higher frequency in patients than in controls was seen for roughly five TRBV segments, with TRBV5-6, TRBV5-1 and TRBV20-1 among them. Controls had significantly higher normalized Chao1 diversity than multiple sclerosis patients.

The rearrangement joins TRBV5-1 to TRBJ2-5; 14 bases fit TRBD2. The receptor was isolated from a girl aged 5-17 years with multiple sclerosis. Sequencing used blood. The CDR3 loop is CASSKFWGLAGEETQYF. CDR3 DNA: TGCGCCAGCAGCAAGTTTTGGGGACTAGCGGGGGAAGAGACCCAGTACTTC.